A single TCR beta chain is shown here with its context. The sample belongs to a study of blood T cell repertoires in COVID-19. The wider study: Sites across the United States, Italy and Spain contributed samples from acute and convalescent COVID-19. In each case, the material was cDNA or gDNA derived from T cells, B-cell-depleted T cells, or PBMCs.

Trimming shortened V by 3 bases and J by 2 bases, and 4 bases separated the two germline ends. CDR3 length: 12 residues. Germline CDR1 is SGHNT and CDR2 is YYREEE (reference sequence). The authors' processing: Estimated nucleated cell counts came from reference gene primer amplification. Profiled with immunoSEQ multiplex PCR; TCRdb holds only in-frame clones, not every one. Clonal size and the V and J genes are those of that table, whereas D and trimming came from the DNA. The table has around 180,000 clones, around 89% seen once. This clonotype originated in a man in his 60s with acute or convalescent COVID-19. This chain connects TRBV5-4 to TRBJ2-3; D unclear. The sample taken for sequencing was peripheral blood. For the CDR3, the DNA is TGTGCCAGCAGCTCTTCCACAGATACGCAGTATTTT. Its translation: CASSSSTDTQYF.